The rows below give T cell receptor beta chains drawn from one sample of a study of blood T cell repertoires in COVID-19. TCRdb's table, derived via immunoSEQ multiplex PCR, lists solely in-frame clones and lacks some. The sample lists a few hundred thousand clones; around four fifths were seen once. Source material: peripheral blood. The receptor source for this set is a woman older than 75 with COVID-19, enrolled during active disease. The CDR3 runs from the conserved cysteine through the conserved F or W. Each record gives: clone size, V gene, J gene, D gene, CDR3 DNA, CDR3 protein. D genes are given only for firm matches. Clone sizes are given selectively: once, few, many, or a class where the clone is expanded.

>-|TRBV2|TRBJ1-2|TRBD1
TGTGCCAGCAGTGAAGTCGGACAGGGGGCAGGTGGCTACACCTTC
CASSEVGQGAGGYTF
>-|TRBV6-5|TRBJ2-6|-
TGTGCCAGCAGTTCCAGGGTAACTGGGGCCAACGTCCTGACTTTC
CASSSRVTGANVLTF
>-|TRBV28|TRBJ1-2|-
TGTGCCAGCGGGCTTGAACCGGGGGGAGCTTATGGCTACACCTTC
CASGLEPGGAYGYTF
>-|TRBV3-1/TRBV3-2|TRBJ2-1|TRBD1
TGTGCCAGCAGATCGGACAGGTACAATGAGCAGTTCTTC
CASRSDRYNEQFF
>-|TRBV3-1/TRBV3-2|TRBJ2-1|TRBD2
TGTGCCAGCAGCCGCCATAGCGGGGGGGCCGGAAATGAGCAGTTCTTC
CASSRHSGGAGNEQFF
>-|TRBV5-8|TRBJ1-5|TRBD1
TGTGCCAGCAGCGGGGGGGACAGGGAGAATCAGCCCCAGCATTTT
CASSGGDRENQPQHF
>-|TRBV6-1|TRBJ2-5|-
TGTGCCAGCAGTGAAGCGTTAAGTGGGGGAGGACAGACCCAGTACTTC
CASSEALSGGGQTQYF
>-|TRBV4-2|TRBJ2-1|-
TGTGCCAGCAGCCCCGCCTCTAGGGGTGCGAATGAGCAGTTCTTC
CASSPASRGANEQFF
>-|TRBV5-1|TRBJ2-2|-
TGCGCCAGCAGCACAGGGCGGGCGAACACCGGGGAGCTGTTTTTT
CASSTGRANTGELFF
>-|TRBV18|TRBJ2-2|TRBD2
TGTGCCAGCTCAGCTTTAGCGGGGGCGAACACCGGGGAGCTGTTTTTT
CASSALAGANTGELFF
>-|TRBV5-1|TRBJ1-6|-
TGCGCCAGCAGCGTAGACAGAGATTCACCCCTCCACTTT
CASSVDRDSPLHF
>-|TRBV7-9|TRBJ1-1|-
TGTGCCAGCAGCGGCAACTACGAGGACACTGAAGCTTTCTTT
CASSGNYEDTEAFF
>-|TRBV5-6|TRBJ2-5|TRBD1
TGTGCCAGCAGCTTGACAGGGGAAGAGACCCAGTACTTC
CASSLTGEETQYF
>-|TRBV7-9|TRBJ2-3|-
TGTGCCAGCAGCTTAGGGTCCAGGGCGAGAGATTTT
CASSLGSRARDF
>-|TRBV18|TRBJ2-3|TRBD1
TGTGCCAGCGCACTTCAGGGGGCGGCAGATACGCAGTATTTT
CASALQGAADTQYF
>-|TRBV9|TRBJ1-2|TRBD1
TGTGCCAGCAGCGAATCTATAGGACAGGGTAACTATGGCTACACCTTC
CASSESIGQGNYGYTF
>-|TRBV5-6|TRBJ1-4|-
TGTGCCATCCGACAGCCAACTAATGAAAAACTGTTTTTT
CAIRQPTNEKLFF
>-|TRBV19|TRBJ1-4|TRBD1
TGTGCCAGTAGCCGTGTCCAGGGGGCGGCGAATGAAAAACTGTTTTTT
CASSRVQGAANEKLFF
>-|TRBV11-3|TRBJ2-1|TRBD2
TGTGCCAGCAGCTTAGGGAGGACTAGCAATGAGCAGTTCTTC
CASSLGRTSNEQFF
>-|TRBV19|TRBJ1-2|-
TGTGCCAGTACTCAGGACGGGAATAACTATGGCTACACCTTC
CASTQDGNNYGYTF
>once|TRBV11-2|TRBJ1-4|-
TGTGCCAGCAGCAGAGACGGGATAACCTCTAATGAAAAACTGTTTTTT
CASSRDGITSNEKLFF
>-|TRBV19|TRBJ2-7|-
TGTGCCAGTAGTATTGCCGGCGGTTCGGGTCGCGAGCAGTACTTC
CASSIAGGSGREQYF
>once|TRBV5-1|TRBJ2-1|TRBD2
TGCGCCAGCAGCTTGAACATAGGAGGGAGCGGGGGAAATGAGCAGTTCTTC
CASSLNIGGSGGNEQFF
>-|TRBV4-1|TRBJ2-2|-
TGCGCCAGCAGCCAAGATATAGTCAGGGCGAACACCGGGGAGCTGTTTTTT
CASSQDIVRANTGELFF
>-|TRBV19|TRBJ2-2|-
TGTGCCAGTAGTATAGACACAGGATACAACACCGGGGAGCTGTTTTTT
CASSIDTGYNTGELFF
>-|TRBV6-4|TRBJ2-1|-
TGTGCCAGCAGTGACTCTTGGGGGCTAGGATACAATGAGCAGTTCTTC
CASSDSWGLGYNEQFF
>-|TRBV27|TRBJ2-1|TRBD1
TGTGCCAGCAGTCCGACAGGGTTTGAGCAGTTCTTC
CASSPTGFEQFF
>-|TRBV5-1|TRBJ1-1|TRBD1
TGCGCCAGCAGCACACAGGGGGACCTGAACACTGAAGCTTTCTTT
CASSTQGDLNTEAFF
>-|TRBV5-1|TRBJ1-2|-
TGCGCCAGCAGCAGGGGTCCCACCGAGTATGGCTACACCTTC
CASSRGPTEYGYTF
>-|TRBV30|TRBJ1-1|-
TGTGCCTGGATCACCCCAGGCAGGGCTGAAGCTTTCTTT
CAWITPGRAEAFF
>few|TRBV5-1|TRBJ2-5|TRBD1
TGCGCCAGCAGCTTGGGGGGGACAGCATTTGAGACCCAGTACTTC
CASSLGGTAFETQYF
>once|TRBV27|TRBJ2-2|-
TGTGCCAGCAGGGGGGGACAGACGAACACCGGGGAGCTGTTTTTT
CASRGGQTNTGELFF
>-|TRBV7-2|TRBJ2-2|TRBD2
TGTGCCAGCATCCAGACTAGCGGGGCTACTAACACCGGGGAGCTGTTTTTT
CASIQTSGATNTGELFF
>-|TRBV14|TRBJ2-1|TRBD2
TGTGCCAGCAGCCAAGAACTAGCGGAGTACAATGAGCAGTTCTTC
CASSQELAEYNEQFF
>-|TRBV11-2|TRBJ1-6|-
TGTGCCAGCAGCTTTAGGCAGACAGATTCACCCCTCCACTTT
CASSFRQTDSPLHF
>-|TRBV5-5|TRBJ1-2|-
TGTGCCAGCAGGCCCGGGGGGGACATCTATGGCTACACCTTC
CASRPGGDIYGYTF
>once|TRBV6-4|TRBJ1-2|-
TGTGCCAGCAGTGATAAGGGGAGCGGGGGCTACACCTTC
CASSDKGSGGYTF
>-|TRBV19|TRBJ2-5|TRBD1
TGTGCCAGTAGTCCCCAGGGACAGCTACTCAAAGAGACCCAGTACTTC
CASSPQGQLLKETQYF
>-|TRBV6-5|TRBJ1-2|TRBD1
TGTGCCAGCACCGGACAGGGGGCTAACTATGGCTACACCTTC
CASTGQGANYGYTF
>-|TRBV28|TRBJ1-6|-
TGTGCCAGCAGTTTGCCCCCCGTGAAGGCGGGCAATTCACCCCTCCACTTT
CASSLPPVKAGNSPLHF
>-|TRBV2|TRBJ2-3|-
TGTGCCAGCAGAACACAGAATACGCAGTATTTT
CASRTQNTQYF
>-|TRBV24-1|TRBJ1-2|TRBD1
TGTGCCACCAGTGATCCCACAGGGGTGTCGGGCTATGGCTACACCTTC
CATSDPTGVSGYGYTF
>-|TRBV11-2|TRBJ2-5|TRBD1
TGTGCCAGCAGCTTGACAGGGGATGAACGGGAGACCCAGTACTTC
CASSLTGDERETQYF
>-|TRBV5-4|TRBJ1-1|-
TGTGCCAGCAGCTTGGACGGAGGATACACTGAAGCTTTCTTT
CASSLDGGYTEAFF
>-|TRBV5-1|TRBJ2-5|TRBD2
TGCGCCAGCAGCTCACTAGCGGGGGGTACGGAGACCCAGTACTTC
CASSSLAGGTETQYF
>-|TRBV9|TRBJ2-5|TRBD2
TGTGCCAGCAGCAAGGGAGCGGGGCACCAAGAGACCCAGTACTTC
CASSKGAGHQETQYF
>-|TRBV10-3|TRBJ1-3|-
TGTGCCATCAGTGAGGGAGGGGTAACTGGAAACACCATATATTTT
CAISEGGVTGNTIYF
>-|TRBV6-1|TRBJ2-7|-
TGTGCCAGCAGTGAAGCCAGGGTGGGCTCGAACCGACAGTACTTC
CASSEARVGSNRQYF
>-|TRBV6-4|TRBJ1-5|-
TGTGCCAGCAGTAGGTCGAAAGGGGCCACATGGGGCAATCAGCCCCAGCATTTT
CASSRSKGATWGNQPQHF
>-|TRBV6-5|TRBJ1-1|-
TGTGCCAGCACCCGAAGTGGCGGGTTGAACACTGAAGCTTTCTTT
CASTRSGGLNTEAFF